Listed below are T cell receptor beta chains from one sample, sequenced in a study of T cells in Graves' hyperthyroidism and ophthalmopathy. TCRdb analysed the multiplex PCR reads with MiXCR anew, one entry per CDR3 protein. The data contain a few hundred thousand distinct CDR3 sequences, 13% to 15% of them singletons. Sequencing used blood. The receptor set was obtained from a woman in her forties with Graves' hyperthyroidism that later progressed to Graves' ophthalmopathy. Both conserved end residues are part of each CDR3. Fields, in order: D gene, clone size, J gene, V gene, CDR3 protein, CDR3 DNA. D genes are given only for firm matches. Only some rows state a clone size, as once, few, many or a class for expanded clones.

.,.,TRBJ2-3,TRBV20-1,CSARDYVAIFTDTQYF,TGCAGTGCTAGAGATTATGTAGCTATTTTCACAGATACGCAGTATTTT
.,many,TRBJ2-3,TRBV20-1,CSAIRLGVTDTQYF,TGCAGTGCAATCCGACTAGGAGTCACAGATACGCAGTATTTT
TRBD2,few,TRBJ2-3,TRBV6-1,CASSDNRGLTSGRTDTQYF,TGTGCCAGCAGTGATAACAGGGGCCTGACTAGCGGGAGAACAGATACGCAGTATTTT
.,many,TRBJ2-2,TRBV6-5,CASSYGPNTGELFF,TGTGCCAGCAGTTACGGGCCAAACACCGGGGAGCTGTTTTTT
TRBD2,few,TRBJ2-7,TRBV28,CASSFKTSGVYEQYF,TGTGCCAGCAGTTTTAAGACTAGCGGGGTTTACGAGCAGTACTTC
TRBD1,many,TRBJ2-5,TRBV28,CASSLTGGFVIQETQYF,TGTGCCAGCAGTTTAACAGGGGGCTTTGTTATACAAGAGACCCAGTACTTC
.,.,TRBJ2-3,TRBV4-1,CASSQVGRRLWDTQYF,TGCGCCAGCAGCCAAGTCGGACGGAGACTCTGGGATACGCAGTATTTT
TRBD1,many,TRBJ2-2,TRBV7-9,CASGDSLFANTGELFF,TGTGCCAGCGGGGACAGCCTGTTCGCGAACACCGGGGAGCTGTTTTTT
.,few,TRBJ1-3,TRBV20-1,CSAQWDSGNTIYF,TGCAGTGCTCAATGGGACTCTGGAAACACCATATATTTT
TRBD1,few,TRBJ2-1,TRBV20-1,CSASNKPPGQPQFF,TGCAGTGCTTCTAACAAACCCCCGGGACAGCCGCAGTTCTTC
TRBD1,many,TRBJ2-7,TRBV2,CASSETDRSIEQYF,TGTGCCAGCAGTGAAACGGACAGGAGCATCGAGCAGTACTTC
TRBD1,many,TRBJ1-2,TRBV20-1,CSAERTGGYGYTF,TGCAGTGCTGAACGGACAGGGGGATATGGCTACACCTTC
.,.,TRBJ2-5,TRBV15,CATSRDKGSQETQYF,TGTGCCACCAGCAGAGATAAGGGCAGCCAAGAGACCCAGTACTTC
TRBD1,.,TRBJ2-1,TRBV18,CASWSQGASYNEQFF,TGTGCCAGCTGGTCTCAGGGGGCGTCCTACAATGAGCAGTTCTTC
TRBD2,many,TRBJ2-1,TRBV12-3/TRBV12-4,CASRVGRRSYNEQFF,TGTGCCAGCAGAGTCGGGAGGCGCTCCTACAATGAGCAGTTCTTC
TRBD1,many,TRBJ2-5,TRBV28,CASSRDRGAVETQYF,TGTGCCAGCAGTCGCGACAGGGGAGCGGTGGAGACCCAGTACTTC
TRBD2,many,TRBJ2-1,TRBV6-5,CASSYLAGGNYNEQFF,TGTGCCAGCAGTTACTTAGCGGGAGGGAACTACAATGAGCAGTTCTTC
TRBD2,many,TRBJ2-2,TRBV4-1,CASSHLIAGVTGELFF,TGCGCCAGCAGCCATCTTATAGCGGGAGTCACCGGGGAGCTGTTTTTT
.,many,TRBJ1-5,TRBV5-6,CASSLAGGEHSNQPQHF,TGTGCCAGCAGCTTGGCTGGTGGGGAACACAGCAATCAGCCCCAGCATTTT
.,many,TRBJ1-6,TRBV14,CASSQGQDNSPLHF,TGTGCCAGCAGCCAAGGACAGGATAATTCACCCCTCCACTTT
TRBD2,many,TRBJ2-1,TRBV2,CASSGTSGRFNEQFF,TGTGCCAGCAGTGGGACTAGCGGGAGATTTAATGAGCAGTTCTTC
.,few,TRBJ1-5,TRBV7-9,CASSKGEKVPCNQPQHF,TGTGCCAGCAGCAAAGGAGAGAAGGTGCCTTGCAATCAGCCCCAGCATTTT
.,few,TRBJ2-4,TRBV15,CATSREDAARGNIQYF,TGTGCCACCAGCAGAGAGGACGCGGCCAGGGGAAACATTCAGTACTTC
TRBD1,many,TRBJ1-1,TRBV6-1,CASSDQGGGTEAFF,TGTGCCAGCAGTGATCAGGGGGGCGGCACTGAAGCTTTCTTT
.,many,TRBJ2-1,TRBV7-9,CASSLKSGSSYNEQFF,TGTGCCAGCAGCTTAAAAAGCGGTAGCTCCTACAATGAGCAGTTCTTC
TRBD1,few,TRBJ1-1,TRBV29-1,CSVSDTGVAFF,TGCAGCGTGTCCGACACAGGGGTAGCTTTCTTT
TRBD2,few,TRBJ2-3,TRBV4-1,CASSQLLAGGTDTQYF,TGCGCCAGCAGCCAACTGCTAGCGGGAGGGACAGATACGCAGTATTTT
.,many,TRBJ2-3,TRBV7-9,CASSSLRGGSKDTDTQYF,TGTGCCAGCAGCTCCTTAAGGGGGGGTAGCAAGGACACAGATACGCAGTATTTT
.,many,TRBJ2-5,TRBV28,CASSLNLGENQETQYF,TGTGCCAGCAGTTTAAATCTAGGGGAAAACCAAGAGACCCAGTACTTC
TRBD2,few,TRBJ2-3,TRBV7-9,CASSLQREGSTDTQYF,TGTGCCAGCAGCTTACAACGGGAGGGCAGCACAGATACGCAGTATTTT
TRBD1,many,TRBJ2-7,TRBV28,CASSLTGTGYEQYF,TGTGCCAGCAGTCTGACAGGGACCGGGTACGAGCAGTACTTC
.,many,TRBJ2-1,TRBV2,CARGGLPRVDEQFF,TGTGCCAGGGGGGGACTTCCTAGGGTCGATGAGCAGTTCTTC
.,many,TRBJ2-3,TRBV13,CASSTRGGSTDTQYF,TGTGCCAGCAGCACCCGGGGAGGCAGCACAGATACGCAGTATTTT
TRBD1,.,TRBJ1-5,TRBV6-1,CASSVQGGGNQPQHF,TGTGCCAGCAGTGTACAGGGGGGGGGCAATCAGCCCCAGCATTTT
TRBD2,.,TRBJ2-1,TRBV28,CASSSTSGRSEQFF,TGTGCCAGCAGTTCCACTAGCGGGAGGAGTGAGCAGTTCTTC